This T cell receptor (beta chain) was found in a study of T cell repertoires in cytomegalovirus infection. Overall study: Indications came from public TCR beta signatures; they pointed to CMV infection and to a matching HLA type.

This clonotype was seen once. V was clipped by 5 bases and J by 5 bases; unmatched bases: 16. Germline-derived CDR1 and CDR2 are MNHNS and SASEGT. The CDR3 totals 17 residues. Using its own MiXCR run on the reads, TCRdb lists one record per CDR3 protein. The sample yields some 680,000 distinct CDR3 sequences, 35% seen once. Sequencing was done on a sample of PBMCs. The sequence was obtained from a human donor in good health (CMV status not recorded). Some clones in this sample may be carry-over from other donors' samples. The chain couples TRBV6-1 to TRBJ1-1; 8 bases match TRBD1. CDR3 loop: CASSHPPGQVRGTEAFF. The CDR3 DNA is TGTGCCAGCAGTCACCCGCCGGGACAGGTAAGAGGAACTGAAGCTTTCTTT.